This TCR beta chain appears in the sequencing data of a study of blood T cells in healthy people across ages. Total RNA extracted from each sample amounted to at least 5.5 micrograms. Sample-barcoded 5' priming and a J-beta primer mix drove a second PCR of 7 to 11 cycles. One entry per CDR3 protein, called by TCRdb with MiXCR from the 5' RACE reads. Among approximately 800,000 distinct CDR3 sequences listed, about three fifths were seen once. CDR1 is SGHTA, CDR2 FQGNSA, per germline. V was shortened by 5 bases and J by 2 bases, with 13 bases between the two germline ends. The CDR3 length is 14 residues.

The sample consisted of blood. The TCR originated in a man aged 30-40 years in good health. V usage is TRBV7-2 and J usage is TRBJ2-7; D remains ambiguous. The CDR3 region is CASSTQSATYEQYF. The CDR3 nucleotides read TGTGCCAGCAGCACTCAGTCGGCCACCTACGAGCAGTACTTC.